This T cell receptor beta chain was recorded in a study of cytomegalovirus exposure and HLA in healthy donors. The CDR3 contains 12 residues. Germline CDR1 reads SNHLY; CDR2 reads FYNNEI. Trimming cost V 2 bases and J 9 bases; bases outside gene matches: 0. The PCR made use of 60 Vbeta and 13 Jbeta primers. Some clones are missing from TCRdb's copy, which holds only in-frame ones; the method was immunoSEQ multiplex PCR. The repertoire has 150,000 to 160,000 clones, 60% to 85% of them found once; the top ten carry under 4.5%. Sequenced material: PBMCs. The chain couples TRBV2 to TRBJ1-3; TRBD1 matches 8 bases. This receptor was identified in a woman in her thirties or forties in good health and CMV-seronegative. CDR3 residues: CASSEQGATIYF. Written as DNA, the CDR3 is TGTGCCAGCAGTGAACAGGGGGCCACCATATATTTT.